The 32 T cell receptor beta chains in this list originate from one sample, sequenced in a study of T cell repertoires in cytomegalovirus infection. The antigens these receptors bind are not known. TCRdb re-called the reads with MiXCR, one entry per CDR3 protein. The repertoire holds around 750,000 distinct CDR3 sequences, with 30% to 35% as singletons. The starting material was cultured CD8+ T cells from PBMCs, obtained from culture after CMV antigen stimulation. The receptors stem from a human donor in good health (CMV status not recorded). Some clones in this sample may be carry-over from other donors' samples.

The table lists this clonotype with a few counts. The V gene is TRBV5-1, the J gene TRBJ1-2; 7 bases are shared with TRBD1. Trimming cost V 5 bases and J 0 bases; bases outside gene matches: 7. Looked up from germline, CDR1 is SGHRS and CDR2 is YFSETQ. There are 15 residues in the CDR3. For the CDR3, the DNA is TGCGCCAGCAGGGGTTGGACAGGCGCTAACTATGGCTACACCTTC. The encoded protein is CASRGWTGANYGYTF.

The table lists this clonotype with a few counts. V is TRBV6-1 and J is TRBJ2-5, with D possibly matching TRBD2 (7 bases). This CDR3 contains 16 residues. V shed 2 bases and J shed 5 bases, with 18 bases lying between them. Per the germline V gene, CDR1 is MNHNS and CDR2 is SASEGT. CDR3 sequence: CASSEWGGGALETQYF. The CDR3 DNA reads TGTGCCAGCAGTGAATGGGGTGGGGGGGCCCTGGAGACCCAGTACTTC.

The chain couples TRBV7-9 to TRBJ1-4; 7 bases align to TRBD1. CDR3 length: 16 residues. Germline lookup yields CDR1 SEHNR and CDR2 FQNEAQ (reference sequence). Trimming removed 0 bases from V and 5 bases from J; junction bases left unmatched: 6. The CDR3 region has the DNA TGTGCCAGCAGCTTAGCACCGACAGGGAGAAATGAAAAACTGTTTTTT. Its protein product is CASSLAPTGRNEKLFF.

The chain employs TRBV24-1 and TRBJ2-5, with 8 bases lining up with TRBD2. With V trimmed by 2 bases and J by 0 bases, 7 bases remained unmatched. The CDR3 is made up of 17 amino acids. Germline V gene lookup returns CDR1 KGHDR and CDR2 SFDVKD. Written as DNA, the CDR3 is TGTGCCACCAGTGATTCGAGCGGGGGCCTGTACCAAGAGACCCAGTACTTC. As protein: CATSDSSGGLYQETQYF.

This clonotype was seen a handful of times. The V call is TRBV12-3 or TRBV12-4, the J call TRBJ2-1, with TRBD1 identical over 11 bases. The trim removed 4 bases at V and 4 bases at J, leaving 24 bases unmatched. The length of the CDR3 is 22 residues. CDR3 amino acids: CASSSLPFGDRGKEGPYNEQFF. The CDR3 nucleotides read TGTGCCAGCAGTTCCCTCCCTTTTGGGGACAGGGGGAAGGAGGGGCCGTACAATGAGCAGTTCTTC.

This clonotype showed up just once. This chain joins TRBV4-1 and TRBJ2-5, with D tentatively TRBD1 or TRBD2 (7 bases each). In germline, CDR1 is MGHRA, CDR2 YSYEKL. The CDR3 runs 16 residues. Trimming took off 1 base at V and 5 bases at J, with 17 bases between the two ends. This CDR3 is CASSQVREGAGETQYF. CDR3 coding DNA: TGCGCCAGCAGCCAAGTGAGGGAGGGGGCGGGCGAGACCCAGTACTTC.

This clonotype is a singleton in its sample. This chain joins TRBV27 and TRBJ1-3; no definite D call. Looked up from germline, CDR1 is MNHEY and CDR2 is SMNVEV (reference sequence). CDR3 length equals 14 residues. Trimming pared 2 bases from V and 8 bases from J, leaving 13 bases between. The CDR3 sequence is CASSLGQFTDTIYF. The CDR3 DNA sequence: TGTGCCAGCAGTTTAGGGCAGTTTACAGACACCATATATTTT.

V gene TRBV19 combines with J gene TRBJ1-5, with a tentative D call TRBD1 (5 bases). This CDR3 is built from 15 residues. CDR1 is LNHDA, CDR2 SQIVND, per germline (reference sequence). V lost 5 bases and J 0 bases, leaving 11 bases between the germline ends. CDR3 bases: TGTGCCAGTAGTTACCGACAGTATAGCAATCAGCCCCAGCATTTT. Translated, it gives CASSYRQYSNQPQHF. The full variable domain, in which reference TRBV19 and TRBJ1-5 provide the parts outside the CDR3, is DGGITQSPKYLFRKEGQNVTLSCEQNLNHDAMYWYRQDPGQGLRLIYYSQIVNDFQKGDIAEGYSVSREKKESFPLTVTSAQKNPTAFYLCASSYRQYSNQPQHFGDGTRLSIL.

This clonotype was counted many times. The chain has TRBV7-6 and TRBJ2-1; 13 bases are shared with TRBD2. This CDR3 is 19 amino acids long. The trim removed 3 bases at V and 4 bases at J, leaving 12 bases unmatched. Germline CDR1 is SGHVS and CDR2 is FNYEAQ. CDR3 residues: CASSFGLAGDFPRYNEQFF. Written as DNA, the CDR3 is TGTGCCAGCAGCTTCGGACTAGCGGGGGATTTCCCCCGTTACAATGAGCAGTTCTTC. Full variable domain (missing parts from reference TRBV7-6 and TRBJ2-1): GAGVSQSPRYKVTKRGQDVALRCDPISGHVSLYWYRQALGQGPEFLTYFNYEAQQDKSGLPNDRFSAERPEGSISTLTIQRTEQRDSAMYRCASSFGLAGDFPRYNEQFFGPGTRLTVL.

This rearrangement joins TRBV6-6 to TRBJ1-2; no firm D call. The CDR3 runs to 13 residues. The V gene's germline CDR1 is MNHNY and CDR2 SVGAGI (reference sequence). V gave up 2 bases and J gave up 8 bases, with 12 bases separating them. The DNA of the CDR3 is TGTGCCAGCAGTTACGCCAGCAAAGGAGGCTACACCTTC. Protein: CASSYASKGGYTF.

The CDR3 loop is CASSLAGTGGQYEQYF. The CDR3 DNA sequence: TGTGCCAGCAGCTTAGCCGGGACAGGGGGCCAGTACGAGCAGTACTTC. The chain has TRBV7-6 and TRBJ2-7, with TRBD1 matching over 12 bases. This CDR3 comprises 16 residues. V lost 0 bases and J lost 4; bases outside the gene matches: 4. Germline V lookup: CDR1 SGHVS, CDR2 FNYEAQ.

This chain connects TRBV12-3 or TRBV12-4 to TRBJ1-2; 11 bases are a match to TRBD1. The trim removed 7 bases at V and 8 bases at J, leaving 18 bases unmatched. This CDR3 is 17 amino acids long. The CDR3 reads CASISGTGGFFSGGYTF. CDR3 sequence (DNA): TGTGCCAGCATCTCCGGGACAGGGGGTTTTTTTTCGGGAGGCTACACCTTC.

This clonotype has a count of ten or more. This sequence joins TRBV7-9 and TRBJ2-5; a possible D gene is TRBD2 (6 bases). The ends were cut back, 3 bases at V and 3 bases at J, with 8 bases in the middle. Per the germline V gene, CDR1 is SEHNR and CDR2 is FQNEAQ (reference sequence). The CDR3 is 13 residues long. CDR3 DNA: TGTGCCAGCAGCTTCGGGGGAGAAGAGACCCAGTACTTC. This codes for CASSFGGEETQYF. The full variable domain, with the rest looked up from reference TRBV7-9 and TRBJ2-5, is DTGVSQNPRHKITKRGQNVTFRCDPISEHNRLYWYRQTLGQGPEFLTYFQNEAQLEKSRLLSDRFSAERPKGSFSTLEIQRTEQGDSAMYLCASSFGGEETQYFGPGTRLLVL.

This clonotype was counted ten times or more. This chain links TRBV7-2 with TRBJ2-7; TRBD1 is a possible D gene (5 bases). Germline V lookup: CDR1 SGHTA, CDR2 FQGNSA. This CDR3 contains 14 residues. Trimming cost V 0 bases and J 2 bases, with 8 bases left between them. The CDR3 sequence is CASSLAHRPYEQYV. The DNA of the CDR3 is TGTGCCAGCAGCTTAGCGCACAGGCCCTACGAGCAGTACGTC.

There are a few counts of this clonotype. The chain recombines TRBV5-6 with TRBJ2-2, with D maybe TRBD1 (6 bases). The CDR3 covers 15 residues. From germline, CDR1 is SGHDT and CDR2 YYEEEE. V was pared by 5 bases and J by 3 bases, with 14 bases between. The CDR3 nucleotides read TGTGCCAGCAGGGTGCAGGGGCGCGACACCGGGGAGCTGTTTTTT. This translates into CASRVQGRDTGELFF.

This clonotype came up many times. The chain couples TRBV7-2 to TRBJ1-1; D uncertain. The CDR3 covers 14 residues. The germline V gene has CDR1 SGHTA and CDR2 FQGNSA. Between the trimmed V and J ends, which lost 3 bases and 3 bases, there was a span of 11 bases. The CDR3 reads CASSLGIRYTEAFF. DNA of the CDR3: TGTGCCAGCAGCTTGGGAATCCGTTACACTGAAGCTTTCTTT.

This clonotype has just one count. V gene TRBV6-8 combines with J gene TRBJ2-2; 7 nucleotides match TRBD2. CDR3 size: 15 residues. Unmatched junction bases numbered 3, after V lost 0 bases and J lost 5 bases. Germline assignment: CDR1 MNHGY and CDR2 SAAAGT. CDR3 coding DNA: TGTGCCAGCAGTTACTCGCCGGGAGGAACCGGGGAGCTGTTTTTT. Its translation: CASSYSPGGTGELFF.

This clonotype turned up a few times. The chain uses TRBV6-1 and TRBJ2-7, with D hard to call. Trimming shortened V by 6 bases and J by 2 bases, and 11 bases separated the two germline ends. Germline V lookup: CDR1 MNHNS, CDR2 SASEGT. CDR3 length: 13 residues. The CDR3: CASRGTKTYEQYF. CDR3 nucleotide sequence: TGTGCCAGCAGGGGTACTAAGACCTACGAGCAGTACTTC.

This CDR3 is CASSLVQHRVLEPLHF. CDR3 DNA: TGTGCCAGCAGCTTGGTTCAACACAGGGTGTTGGAACCCCTCCACTTT. This rearrangement joins TRBV5-4 to TRBJ1-6, with D possibly TRBD1 on 6 matching bases. CDR3 length: 16 amino acids. V was clipped by 0 bases and J by 12 bases, with 19 bases between them. In germline, CDR1 is SGHNT, CDR2 YYREEE (reference sequence).

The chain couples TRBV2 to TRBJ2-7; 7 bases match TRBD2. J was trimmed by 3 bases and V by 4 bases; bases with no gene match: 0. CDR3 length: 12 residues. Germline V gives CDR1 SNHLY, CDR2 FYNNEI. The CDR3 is CASSGGGYEQYV. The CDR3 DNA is TGTGCCAGCAGTGGCGGGGGCTACGAGCAGTACGTC.

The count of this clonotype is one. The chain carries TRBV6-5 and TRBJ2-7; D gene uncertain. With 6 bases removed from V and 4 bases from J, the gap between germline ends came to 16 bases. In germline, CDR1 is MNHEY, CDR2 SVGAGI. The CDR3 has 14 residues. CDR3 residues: CASSPTGSQYEQYF. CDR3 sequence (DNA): TGTGCCAGCAGCCCGACGGGCTCCCAATACGAGCAGTACTTC.

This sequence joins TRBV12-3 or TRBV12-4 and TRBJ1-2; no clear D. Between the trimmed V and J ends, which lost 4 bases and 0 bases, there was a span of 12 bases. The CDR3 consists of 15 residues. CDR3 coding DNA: TGTGCCAGCAGTTCGGGATACAAAGCTAACTATGGCTACACCTTC. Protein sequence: CASSSGYKANYGYTF.

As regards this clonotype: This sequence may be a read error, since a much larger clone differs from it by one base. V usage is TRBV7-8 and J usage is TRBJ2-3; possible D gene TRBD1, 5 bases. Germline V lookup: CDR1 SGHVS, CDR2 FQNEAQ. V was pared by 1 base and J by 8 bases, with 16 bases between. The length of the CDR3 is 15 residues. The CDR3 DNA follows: TGTGCCAGCAGCTTAGGCCGCAGGGTGTCAGGTACGCAGTATTTT. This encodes CASSLGRRVSGTQYF.

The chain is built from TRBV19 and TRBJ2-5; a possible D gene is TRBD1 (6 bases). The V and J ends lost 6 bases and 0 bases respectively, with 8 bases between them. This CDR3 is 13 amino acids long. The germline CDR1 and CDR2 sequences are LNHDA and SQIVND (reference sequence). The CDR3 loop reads CASSGQNQETQYF. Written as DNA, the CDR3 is TGTGCCAGTAGCGGACAGAACCAAGAGACCCAGTACTTC.

The CDR3 coding sequence is TGTGCCAGCAGTGCGGGGGCCGTAGATACGCAGTATTTT. Translation: CASSAGAVDTQYF. This sequence joins TRBV27 and TRBJ2-3, with a tentative D call TRBD2 (7 bases). In germline, CDR1 is MNHEY, CDR2 SMNVEV (reference sequence). V shed 5 bases and J shed 5 bases, with 11 bases lying between them. CDR3 size: 13 residues.

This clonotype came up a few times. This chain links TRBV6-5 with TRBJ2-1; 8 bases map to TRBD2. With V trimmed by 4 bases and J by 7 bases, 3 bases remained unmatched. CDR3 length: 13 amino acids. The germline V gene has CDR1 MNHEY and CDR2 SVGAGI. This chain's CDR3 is CASSFSSGNEQFF. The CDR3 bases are TGTGCCAGCAGTTTCTCTAGCGGGAATGAGCAGTTCTTC.

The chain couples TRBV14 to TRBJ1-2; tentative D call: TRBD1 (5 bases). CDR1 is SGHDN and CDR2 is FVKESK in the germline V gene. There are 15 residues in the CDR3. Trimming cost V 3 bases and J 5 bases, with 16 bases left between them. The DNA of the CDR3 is TGTGCCAGCAGCCAGGGACGCCGCTCGGGGTATGGCTACACCTTC. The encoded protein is CASSQGRRSGYGYTF.

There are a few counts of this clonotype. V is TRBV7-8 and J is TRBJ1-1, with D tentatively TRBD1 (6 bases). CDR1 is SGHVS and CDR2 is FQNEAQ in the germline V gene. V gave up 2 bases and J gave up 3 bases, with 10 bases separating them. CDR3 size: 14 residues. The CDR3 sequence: CASSLRQEYTEAFF. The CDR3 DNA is TGTGCCAGCAGCTTAAGACAGGAGTACACTGAAGCTTTCTTT.

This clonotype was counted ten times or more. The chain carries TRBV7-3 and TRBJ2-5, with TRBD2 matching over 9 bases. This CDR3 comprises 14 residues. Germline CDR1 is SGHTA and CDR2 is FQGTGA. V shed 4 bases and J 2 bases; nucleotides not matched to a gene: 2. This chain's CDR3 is CASSSAGGQETQYF. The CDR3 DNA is TGTGCCAGCAGCTCTGCGGGGGGGCAAGAGACCCAGTACTTC.

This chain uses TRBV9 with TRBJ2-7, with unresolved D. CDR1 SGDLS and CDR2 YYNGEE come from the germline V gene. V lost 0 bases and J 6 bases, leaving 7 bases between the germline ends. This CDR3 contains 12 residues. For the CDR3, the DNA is TGTGCCAGCAGCGTAGAGGCAGGCGAGCAGTACTTC. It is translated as CASSVEAGEQYF.

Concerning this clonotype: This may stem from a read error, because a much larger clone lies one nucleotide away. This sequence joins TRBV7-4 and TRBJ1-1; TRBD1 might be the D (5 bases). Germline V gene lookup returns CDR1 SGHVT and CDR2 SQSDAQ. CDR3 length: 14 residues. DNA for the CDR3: TGTGCCAACAGCCCTCGTGGGCGGGACCGTGAAGCTTTCTTT. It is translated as CANSPRGRDREAFF.

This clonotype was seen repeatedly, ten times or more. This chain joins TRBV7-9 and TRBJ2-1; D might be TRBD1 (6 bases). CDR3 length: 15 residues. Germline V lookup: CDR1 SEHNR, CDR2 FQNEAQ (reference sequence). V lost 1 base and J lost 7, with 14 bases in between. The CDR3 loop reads CASSLVGAVGNEQFF. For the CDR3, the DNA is TGTGCCAGCAGCTTAGTGGGGGCTGTGGGTAATGAGCAGTTCTTC.